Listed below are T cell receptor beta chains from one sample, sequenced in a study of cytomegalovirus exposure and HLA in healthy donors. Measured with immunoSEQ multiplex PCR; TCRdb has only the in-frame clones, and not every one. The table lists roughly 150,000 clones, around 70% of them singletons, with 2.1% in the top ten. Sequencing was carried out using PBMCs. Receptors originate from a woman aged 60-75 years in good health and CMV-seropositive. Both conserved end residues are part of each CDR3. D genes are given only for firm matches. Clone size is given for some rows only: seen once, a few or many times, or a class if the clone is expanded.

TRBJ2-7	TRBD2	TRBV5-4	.	TGTGCCAGCAGCTCAACAAGCGGGAGGGCTGGCTACGAGCAGTACTTC	CASSSTSGRAGYEQYF
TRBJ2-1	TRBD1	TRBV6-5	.	TGTGCCAGCAGTAGGGGACAGCATAACAATGAGCAGTTCTTC	CASSRGQHNNEQFF
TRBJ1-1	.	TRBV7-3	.	TGTGCCAGCAGCTTAGTCAGGGAGGTCTCTGCTGAAGCTTTCTTT	CASSLVREVSAEAFF
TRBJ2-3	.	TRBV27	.	TGTGCCAGCAGTAATTACCGGGACTCTAGCACAGATACGCAGTATTTT	CASSNYRDSSTDTQYF
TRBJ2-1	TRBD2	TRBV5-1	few	TGCGCCAGCAGCCACATAGTAGCGGGAGCCTACAATGAGCAGTTCTTC	CASSHIVAGAYNEQFF
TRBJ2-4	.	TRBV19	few	TGTGCCAGTAGTTTCGGGACTCTACTAGCCAAAAACATTCAGTACTTC	CASSFGTLLAKNIQYF
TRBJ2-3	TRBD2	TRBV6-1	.	TGTGCCAGCAGTGAAAAGGGAGGGAGGGATACGCAGTATTTT	CASSEKGGRDTQYF
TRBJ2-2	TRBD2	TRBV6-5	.	TGTGCCAGCAGTTCCGGGACTAGGCACACCGGGGAGCTGTTTTTT	CASSSGTRHTGELFF
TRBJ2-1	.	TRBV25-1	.	TGTGCCAGCAGTGCAGCCCCGGGACAGAACGGGGGTGAGCAGTTCTTC	CASSAAPGQNGGEQFF
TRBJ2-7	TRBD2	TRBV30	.	TGTGCCTGGCAAGGGGGACTAGCGGGAGCAGGAAGGTACGAGCAGTACTTC	CAWQGGLAGAGRYEQYF
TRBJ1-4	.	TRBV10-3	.	TGTGCCATCAGTGAGTCGGCGGAAGAAAAACTGTTTTTT	CAISESAEEKLFF
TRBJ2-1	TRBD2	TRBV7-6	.	TGTGCCAGCACCCCGTTGACTAGCGGGTCCTACAATGAGCAGTTCTTC	CASTPLTSGSYNEQFF
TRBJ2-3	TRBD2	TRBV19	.	TGTGCCAGTAGTACCCGGACTAGCGGGAGTGCAGATACGCAGTATTTT	CASSTRTSGSADTQYF
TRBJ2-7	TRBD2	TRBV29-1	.	TGCAGCGTTGAAGAGTCAGGACTAGCGGAGAGGTACGAGCAGTACTTC	CSVEESGLAERYEQYF
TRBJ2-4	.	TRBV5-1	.	TGCGCCAGCAGCTTGGGGGGGCTAGCCAAAAACATTCAGTACTTC	CASSLGGLAKNIQYF
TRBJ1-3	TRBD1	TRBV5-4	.	TGTGCCAGCAGTTCCGGGACAGCTTTGAGAAACACCATATATTTT	CASSSGTALRNTIYF
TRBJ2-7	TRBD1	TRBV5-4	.	TGTGCCAGCAGCCTCGACAGGGGGCACGAGCAGTACTTC	CASSLDRGHEQYF
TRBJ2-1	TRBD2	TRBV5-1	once	TGCGCCAGCAGCTTGGGCGGGACTAGTATGGCGCAGTTCTTC	CASSLGGTSMAQFF
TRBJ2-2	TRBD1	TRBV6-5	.	TGTGCCAGCAGTTACGGGACAGGAAACACCGGGGAGCTGTTTTTT	CASSYGTGNTGELFF
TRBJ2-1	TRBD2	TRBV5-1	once	TGCGCCAGCAGCCTTTGGACTAGCGGGTCCATAACACCTAACAATGAGCAGTTCTTC	CASSLWTSGSITPNNEQFF
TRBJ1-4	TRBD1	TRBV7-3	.	TGTGCCAGCAGCTTAAACAGGGGGCAAAAACTGTTTTTT	CASSLNRGQKLFF
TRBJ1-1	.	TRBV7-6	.	TGTGCCAGCAGCTTAGATGGAGGGACTGAAGCTTTCTTT	CASSLDGGTEAFF
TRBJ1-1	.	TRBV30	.	TGTGCCTGGAGTACAGGGAGGAACACTGAAGCTTTCTTT	CAWSTGRNTEAFF
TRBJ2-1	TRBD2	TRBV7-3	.	TGTGCCAGCGGGGCGGGAGCGATAGATGAGCAGTTCTTC	CASGAGAIDEQFF
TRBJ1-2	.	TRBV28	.	TGTGCCAGCAGTTTGCACAGGCCCTCTAACTATGGCTACACCTTC	CASSLHRPSNYGYTF
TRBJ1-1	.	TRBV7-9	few	TGTGCCAGCAGCTTAGACCCGGGGGGCACTGAAGCTTTCTTT	CASSLDPGGTEAFF
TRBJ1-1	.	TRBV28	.	TGTGCCAGCAGTTTATCGTTCGAAGCTTTCTTT	CASSLSFEAFF
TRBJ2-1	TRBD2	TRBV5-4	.	TGTGCCAGCAGCTCCGGTCTAGCGGGATACGTCAATGAGCAGTTCTTC	CASSSGLAGYVNEQFF
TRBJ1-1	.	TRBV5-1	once	TGCGCCAGCAGCTTGGCCGCTACAGGGAACACTGAAGCTTTCTTT	CASSLAATGNTEAFF
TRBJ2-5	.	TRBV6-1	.	TGTGCCAGCAGTGAACTGGATGAGGGGGTATGGGAGACCCAGTACTTC	CASSELDEGVWETQYF
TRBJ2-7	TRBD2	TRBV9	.	TGTGCCAGCAGCGTCAGCGGGAGGCGGGGCGAGCAGTACTTC	CASSVSGRRGEQYF
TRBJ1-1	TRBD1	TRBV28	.	TGTGCCAGCAGATCCTCAGGGGGGCACACTGAAGCTTTCTTT	CASRSSGGHTEAFF
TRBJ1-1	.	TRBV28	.	TGTGCCAGCGAGTCGGTGAACACTGAAGCTTTCTTT	CASESVNTEAFF
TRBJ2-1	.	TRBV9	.	TGTGCCAGCAGCGTAGAGAGCGGTAGGAACAATGAGCAGTTCTTC	CASSVESGRNNEQFF
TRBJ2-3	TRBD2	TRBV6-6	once	TGTGCCAGCAGTGTGGCGGGAGGGCCGATAACGCAGTATTTT	CASSVAGGPITQYF
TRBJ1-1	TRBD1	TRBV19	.	TGTGCCAGTAGTATATTTACATCACAGGGGACCACTGAAGCTTTCTTT	CASSIFTSQGTTEAFF
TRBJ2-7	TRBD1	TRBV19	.	TGTGCCAGTAGTACCGCACAGGGGCCCCTGGACGAGCAGTACTTC	CASSTAQGPLDEQYF
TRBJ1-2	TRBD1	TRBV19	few	TGTGCCAGTTCCGGGACAGACTTCTTTTATGGCTACACCTTC	CASSGTDFFYGYTF
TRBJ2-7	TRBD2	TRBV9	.	TGTGCCAGCAGCCCGGGGGGGGGAGGGCCTGGCGAGCAGTACTTC	CASSPGGGGPGEQYF
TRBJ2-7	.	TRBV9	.	TGTGCCAGCAGCGTACAGGGGAGTGGGGGCGAGCAGTACTTC	CASSVQGSGGEQYF
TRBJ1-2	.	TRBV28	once	TGTGCCAGCAGAGTCAAAGGGGATGGCTACACCTTC	CASRVKGDGYTF
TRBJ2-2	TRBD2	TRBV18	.	TGTGCCAGCTCACCACTCCTAGCGGAAACTACCGGGGAGCTGTTTTTT	CASSPLLAETTGELFF
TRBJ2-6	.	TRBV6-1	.	TGTGCCAGCTTTTCGGTGTCTGGGGCCAACGTCCTGACTTTC	CASFSVSGANVLTF
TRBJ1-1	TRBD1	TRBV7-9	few	TGTGCCAGCACCAGGGACAGGGCAGGCACTGAAGCTTTCTTT	CASTRDRAGTEAFF
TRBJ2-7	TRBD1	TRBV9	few	TGTGCCAGCAGCGTAGCGAGCCTCCCGGGACAGGGTTCCGAGCAGTACTTC	CASSVASLPGQGSEQYF
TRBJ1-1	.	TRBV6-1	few	TGTGCCAGCAGTGAACCGGGGAACACTGAAGCTTTCTTT	CASSEPGNTEAFF
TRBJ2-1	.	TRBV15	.	TGTGCCACCAGCGAGACAGGATATGAGCAGTTCTTC	CATSETGYEQFF
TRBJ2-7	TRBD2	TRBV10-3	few	TGTGCCATCAGCAGAGGGACTAGCGGGAGTTCCTACGAGCAGTACTTC	CAISRGTSGSSYEQYF
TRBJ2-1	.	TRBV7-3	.	TGTGCCAGCAGCCCAAGCTATACCCCGGGCAATGAGCAGTTCTTC	CASSPSYTPGNEQFF
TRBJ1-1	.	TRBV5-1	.	TGCGCCAGCAGCTTGGCCTTACAATTTGAAGCTTTCTTT	CASSLALQFEAFF
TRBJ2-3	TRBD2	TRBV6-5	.	TGTGCCAGCAGTTACTCATCGACTAGCGGGAGGGTAGGGTTGTATTTT	CASSYSSTSGRVGLYF
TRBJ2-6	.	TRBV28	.	TGTGCCAGCAGAGCCCGAAACTCTGGGGCCAACGTCCTGACTTTC	CASRARNSGANVLTF
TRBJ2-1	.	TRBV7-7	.	TGTGCCAGCAGCCCGTTCCAGGGTGCATCCTACAATGAGCAGTTCTTC	CASSPFQGASYNEQFF
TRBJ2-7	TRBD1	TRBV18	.	TGTGCCAGCTTTAGGGGGACAGTCGCCGACGAGCAGTACTTC	CASFRGTVADEQYF
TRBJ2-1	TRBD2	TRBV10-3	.	TGTGCCATCAGTGGAGCGGGAGGGAGGAATGAGCAGTTCTTC	CAISGAGGRNEQFF
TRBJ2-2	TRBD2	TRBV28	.	TGTGCCAGCAGTTCGGGAGGAGCGAACACCGGGGAGCTGTTTTTT	CASSSGGANTGELFF
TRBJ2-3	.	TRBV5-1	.	TGCGCCAGCAGCCCGCAGACAGGGAGGCGGGATACGCAGTATTTT	CASSPQTGRRDTQYF
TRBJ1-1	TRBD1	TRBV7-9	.	TGTGCCAGCAGCTCATGGACAGGGAGCACTGAAGCTTTCTTT	CASSSWTGSTEAFF
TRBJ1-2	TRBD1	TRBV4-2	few	TGTGCCAGCAGCCGGTCTATGACAGGGGCCGGCGGCTACACCTTC	CASSRSMTGAGGYTF